The rows below give T cell receptor beta chains drawn from one sample of a study of T cell changes during pregnancy in multiple sclerosis. Here immunoSEQ multiplex PCR was the method, and the copy in TCRdb shows in-frame clones only, minus some. The sample includes 68,000 or so clones, less than 95% of them seen just once. Sequencing used peripheral blood, obtained in the second trimester of pregnancy. The receptors were gathered from a female donor with multiple sclerosis, enrolled in a pregnancy study. Both conserved end residues are part of each CDR3. Fields, in order: D gene, CDR3 length, clone size, J gene, V gene, CDR3 DNA, CDR3 protein. A D gene is named only where the DNA matches it firmly. The listing skips clone size in some rows; elsewhere it reads once, few, many or a size class.

d_gene: -
len: 14
abundance: -
j_gene: TRBJ2-7
v_gene: TRBV7-9
CDR3nt: TGTGCCAGCAAACAGGGTCCTAACTCCTACGAGCAGTACTTC
CDR3aa: CASKQGPNSYEQYF

d_gene: TRBD2
len: 13
abundance: -
j_gene: TRBJ2-2
v_gene: TRBV11-3
CDR3nt: TGTGCCAGCAGCGAGCGGGGAACCGGGGAGCTGTTTTTT
CDR3aa: CASSERGTGELFF

d_gene: TRBD1
len: 14
abundance: -
j_gene: TRBJ2-3
v_gene: TRBV5-6
CDR3nt: TGTGCCAGCAGCTGGGACAGCAGCACAGATACGCAGTATTTT
CDR3aa: CASSWDSSTDTQYF

d_gene: TRBD1
len: 15
abundance: -
j_gene: TRBJ2-1
v_gene: TRBV7-2
CDR3nt: TGTGCCAGCAGATCGGACAGGGGGATCGGCAATGAGCAGTTCTTC
CDR3aa: CASRSDRGIGNEQFF

d_gene: -
len: 13
abundance: once
j_gene: TRBJ1-2
v_gene: TRBV6-6
CDR3nt: TGTGCCAGCAGTTATGAGACTAACTATGGCTACACCTTC
CDR3aa: CASSYETNYGYTF

d_gene: -
len: 15
abundance: -
j_gene: TRBJ2-3
v_gene: TRBV6-4
CDR3nt: TGTGCCAGCAGTGGAGGGGGGGCGGTGACAGATACGCAGTATTTT
CDR3aa: CASSGGGAVTDTQYF

d_gene: -
len: 13
abundance: -
j_gene: TRBJ2-3
v_gene: TRBV5-1
CDR3nt: TGCGCCAGCAGCTTGCAGGAAACAGATACGCAGTATTTT
CDR3aa: CASSLQETDTQYF

d_gene: -
len: 15
abundance: -
j_gene: TRBJ1-1
v_gene: TRBV6-5
CDR3nt: TGTGCCAGCAGTTACCGAGGGAGAGTGAACACTGAAGCTTTCTTT
CDR3aa: CASSYRGRVNTEAFF

d_gene: -
len: 15
abundance: -
j_gene: TRBJ2-1
v_gene: TRBV6-1
CDR3nt: TGTGCCAGCAGTGAAGATGGGAACAGGGACAATGAGCAGTTCTTC
CDR3aa: CASSEDGNRDNEQFF

d_gene: TRBD2
len: 16
abundance: -
j_gene: TRBJ2-3
v_gene: TRBV5-4
CDR3nt: TGTGCCAGCAGCACCAAGCGGGGGCGGGTCACAGATACGCAGTATTTT
CDR3aa: CASSTKRGRVTDTQYF

d_gene: -
len: 15
abundance: many
j_gene: TRBJ2-5
v_gene: TRBV19
CDR3nt: TGTGCCAGTAGTATTGGGAGCGGGCTGAGGGAGACCCAGTACTTC
CDR3aa: CASSIGSGLRETQYF

d_gene: TRBD1
len: 14
abundance: -
j_gene: TRBJ2-7
v_gene: TRBV9
CDR3nt: TGTGCCAGCAGCGGGCGGACAGGGAGCTACGAGCAGTACTTC
CDR3aa: CASSGRTGSYEQYF

d_gene: TRBD1
len: 15
abundance: -
j_gene: TRBJ1-2
v_gene: TRBV27
CDR3nt: TGTGCCAGCAGTTTATCGGGCAGGGGGATCAATGGCTACACCTTC
CDR3aa: CASSLSGRGINGYTF

d_gene: -
len: 16
abundance: -
j_gene: TRBJ2-1
v_gene: TRBV5-8
CDR3nt: TGTGCCAGCAGCTCCCTAGCGCTAAGCTCCTACAATGAGCAGTTCTTC
CDR3aa: CASSSLALSSYNEQFF

d_gene: -
len: 15
abundance: -
j_gene: TRBJ1-2
v_gene: TRBV4-3
CDR3nt: TGCGCCAGCAGCCGGAGCGGGGGGCAGAACTATGGCTACACCTTC
CDR3aa: CASSRSGGQNYGYTF

d_gene: -
len: 13
abundance: -
j_gene: TRBJ2-1
v_gene: TRBV7-9
CDR3nt: TGTGCCAGCAGCCCCCCTCCGGGTATGGAGCAGTTCTTC
CDR3aa: CASSPPPGMEQFF

d_gene: TRBD2
len: 17
abundance: -
j_gene: TRBJ2-3
v_gene: TRBV4-3
CDR3nt: TGCGCCAGCAGCCCCCGTGCAGCGGGGGGGCCGGCAGATACGCAGTATTTT
CDR3aa: CASSPRAAGGPADTQYF

d_gene: TRBD2
len: 15
abundance: -
j_gene: TRBJ2-3
v_gene: TRBV19
CDR3nt: TGTGCCAGTAGTACCAAGCGGGGGACCACAGATACGCAGTATTTT
CDR3aa: CASSTKRGTTDTQYF

d_gene: -
len: 15
abundance: -
j_gene: TRBJ1-4
v_gene: TRBV4-3
CDR3nt: TGCGCCAGCAGTCAAGAGGAGCTCTGGGAGGAAAAACTGTTTTTT
CDR3aa: CASSQEELWEEKLFF

d_gene: TRBD2
len: 14
abundance: -
j_gene: TRBJ2-3
v_gene: TRBV19
CDR3nt: TGTGCCAGTAGTGCGGGACTAGCGAGTTATACGCAGTATTTT
CDR3aa: CASSAGLASYTQYF

d_gene: TRBD1
len: 12
abundance: few
j_gene: TRBJ2-7
v_gene: TRBV2
CDR3nt: TGTGCCAGCGGGACAGGAATCTCCGAGCAGTACTTC
CDR3aa: CASGTGISEQYF

d_gene: TRBD2
len: 16
abundance: -
j_gene: TRBJ2-3
v_gene: TRBV4-3
CDR3nt: TGCGCCAGCAGCCAAGATAGCGGGGGGGCAGGAGATACGCAGTATTTT
CDR3aa: CASSQDSGGAGDTQYF

d_gene: -
len: 15
abundance: -
j_gene: TRBJ2-3
v_gene: TRBV7-9
CDR3nt: TGTGCCAGCAGCTTAGAGGGGCCTAGCACAGATACGCAGTATTTT
CDR3aa: CASSLEGPSTDTQYF

d_gene: TRBD2
len: 15
abundance: -
j_gene: TRBJ2-1
v_gene: TRBV4-3
CDR3nt: TGCGCCAGCAGCACCCTAGCGGGGGGGGGCAATGAGCAGTTCTTC
CDR3aa: CASSTLAGGGNEQFF

d_gene: TRBD1
len: 15
abundance: -
j_gene: TRBJ2-2
v_gene: TRBV19
CDR3nt: TGTGCCAGTAGTATAAGGGGGCTGAACACCGGGGAGCTGTTTTTT
CDR3aa: CASSIRGLNTGELFF

d_gene: -
len: 16
abundance: -
j_gene: TRBJ2-7
v_gene: TRBV9
CDR3nt: TGTGCCAGCAGCCTCCGACCTGGACAGAGCTCCTACGAGCAGTACTTC
CDR3aa: CASSLRPGQSSYEQYF

d_gene: TRBD2
len: 14
abundance: -
j_gene: TRBJ2-1
v_gene: TRBV9
CDR3nt: TGTGCCAGCAGCGTAGAGGCTAGCGGGGATGAGCAGTTCTTC
CDR3aa: CASSVEASGDEQFF

d_gene: -
len: 11
abundance: -
j_gene: TRBJ1-1
v_gene: TRBV2
CDR3nt: TGTGCCAGCAGGGTCGGGGTCGAAGCTTTCTTT
CDR3aa: CASRVGVEAFF

d_gene: -
len: 14
abundance: once
j_gene: TRBJ1-4
v_gene: TRBV6-5
CDR3nt: TGTGCCAGCAGTTATGGGGGGGCTAATGAAAAACTGTTTTTT
CDR3aa: CASSYGGANEKLFF

d_gene: -
len: 14
abundance: once
j_gene: TRBJ1-4
v_gene: TRBV6-1
CDR3nt: TGTGCCAGCAGTGAAGCGTGGGGGGGTGAAAAACTGTTTTTT
CDR3aa: CASSEAWGGEKLFF

d_gene: TRBD1
len: 14
abundance: -
j_gene: TRBJ1-1
v_gene: TRBV2
CDR3nt: TGTGCCAGCATCCCAGGGGGCCAGGACACTGAAGCTTTCTTT
CDR3aa: CASIPGGQDTEAFF

d_gene: TRBD1
len: 16
abundance: once
j_gene: TRBJ2-7
v_gene: TRBV6-5
CDR3nt: TGTGCCAGCAGTTACGTACTCGGGACAGGACATTACGAGCAGTACTTC
CDR3aa: CASSYVLGTGHYEQYF

d_gene: TRBD1
len: 14
abundance: few
j_gene: TRBJ1-5
v_gene: TRBV6-5
CDR3nt: TGTGCCAGCAGTTATGAGGGGGCCCGGCAGCCCCAGCATTTT
CDR3aa: CASSYEGARQPQHF

d_gene: -
len: 15
abundance: few
j_gene: TRBJ2-7
v_gene: TRBV10-3
CDR3nt: TGTGCCACCCTTACCGCTTCGACTTACTCCTACGAGCAGTACTTC
CDR3aa: CATLTASTYSYEQYF

d_gene: TRBD1
len: 15
abundance: -
j_gene: TRBJ2-7
v_gene: TRBV7-2
CDR3nt: TGTGCCAGCAAAACGGACAGGGGGACCTACTACGAGCAGTACTTC
CDR3aa: CASKTDRGTYYEQYF

d_gene: TRBD1
len: 15
abundance: few
j_gene: TRBJ2-2
v_gene: TRBV6-5
CDR3nt: TGTGCCAGCTGGAGGACAGGGGAGGTCACCGGGGAGCTGTTTTTT
CDR3aa: CASWRTGEVTGELFF

d_gene: -
len: 15
abundance: -
j_gene: TRBJ2-3
v_gene: TRBV7-9
CDR3nt: TGTGCCAGCGTCCCCGGCGGTGAGGACACAGATACGCAGTATTTT
CDR3aa: CASVPGGEDTDTQYF

d_gene: TRBD1
len: 19
abundance: -
j_gene: TRBJ2-5
v_gene: TRBV29-1
CDR3nt: TGCAGCGTTTCCGGGACAGGGGGCGCGGGTATATTAATTCGGGAGACCCAGTACTTC
CDR3aa: CSVSGTGGAGILIRETQYF

d_gene: TRBD2
len: 17
abundance: -
j_gene: TRBJ2-1
v_gene: TRBV7-2
CDR3nt: TGTGCCAGCAGCCCTAGGACTAGCAGCCGAGCCTACAATGAGCAGTTCTTC
CDR3aa: CASSPRTSSRAYNEQFF

d_gene: -
len: 13
abundance: -
j_gene: TRBJ1-5
v_gene: TRBV7-9
CDR3nt: TGTGCCAGCAGCCGGGGGGGTAGGCAGCCCCAGCATTTT
CDR3aa: CASSRGGRQPQHF